These 20 T cell receptor beta chains were sequenced from one sample in a study of blood T cell repertoires in COVID-19. The assay was immunoSEQ multiplex PCR, and TCRdb's table has in-frame clones only and misses some. The top ten hold about 1.5% of the sample, which has 100,000 to 150,000 clones, 70% to 90% seen once. Specimen: peripheral blood. Source of these receptors: a human donor in a cohort sampled during active COVID-19.

The rearrangement uses TRBV9 and TRBJ1-2; 10 bases match TRBD1. Germline V lookup: CDR1 SGDLS, CDR2 YYNGEE. The CDR3 totals 14 residues. The J segment lost 3 bases and the V segment lost 4 bases, leaving 3 bases of the junction unmatched. The CDR3 region is CASSQGTGDYGYTF. CDR3 bases: TGTGCCAGCAGCCAAGGGACAGGGGACTATGGCTACACCTTC.

The chain uses TRBV7-2 and TRBJ2-3; 14 nucleotides line up with TRBD2. The CDR3 has 18 amino acids. V lost 0 bases and J lost 8; bases outside the gene matches: 10. CDR1 is SGHTA, CDR2 FQGNSA, per germline. The CDR3: CASSLAPTSGRAPSTQYF. The CDR3 DNA follows: TGTGCCAGCAGCTTAGCCCCGACTAGCGGGAGGGCCCCCAGTACGCAGTATTTT.

The V gene is TRBV2, the J gene TRBJ1-6; TRBD1 is a possible D gene (5 bases). This CDR3 has 14 residues. Germline-derived CDR1 and CDR2 are SNHLY and FYNNEI. Trimming took 3 bases from V and 13 from J, leaving 16 bases between them. This CDR3 reads CASSDGDSSDPLHF. The CDR3, as DNA: TGTGCCAGCAGTGATGGTGACAGCTCTGACCCCCTCCACTTT.

This clone was seen only a few times. V is TRBV5-4 and J is TRBJ2-3, with 16 bases that match TRBD2. This CDR3 spans 17 amino acids. After removal of 1 base from V and 3 bases from J, the junction contained 2 bases not matched to a gene. The germline V gene encodes CDR1 SGHNT and CDR2 YYREEE (reference sequence). Here the CDR3 reads CASSLPGLAGGTDTQYF. The CDR3 coding sequence is TGTGCCAGCAGCTTGCCGGGACTAGCGGGGGGGACAGATACGCAGTATTTT.

The gene calls are TRBV24-1 and TRBJ2-5, with TRBD2 matching over 9 bases. The CDR3 has 13 amino acids. Unmatched junction bases numbered 0, after V lost 6 bases and J lost 2 bases. Germline loops: CDR1 KGHDR, CDR2 SFDVKD. The DNA for the CDR3 is TGTGCCACCAGTACTAGCGGGCAAGAGACCCAGTACTTC. Its translation: CATSTSGQETQYF.

The rearrangement joins TRBV4-1 to TRBJ2-1, with D possibly TRBD1 on 5 matching bases. Germline V gives CDR1 MGHRA, CDR2 YSYEKL. V was cut by 1 base and J by 5 bases, with 21 bases left in between. The CDR3 loop spans 18 amino acids. The CDR3 DNA is TGCGCCAGCAGCCAAGGAACAGGTATACCCGGTTGGGACAATGAGCAGTTCTTC. Translating gives CASSQGTGIPGWDNEQFF.

This clone was found a few times. The genes are TRBV28 and TRBJ2-3; 9 bases align to TRBD2. V was clipped by 4 bases and J by 4 bases; unmatched bases: 12. The CDR3 covers 17 residues. Germline assignment: CDR1 MDHEN and CDR2 SYDVKM. The CDR3 nucleotides read TGTGCCAGCAGTTGGGGAGGCGGGAGGGGTTTAGCAGATACGCAGTATTTT. It codes for CASSWGGGRGLADTQYF. The whole variable domain, filled in from reference TRBV28 and TRBJ2-3, reads DVKVTQSSRYLVKRTGEKVFLECVQDMDHENMFWYRQDPGLGLRLIYFSYDVKMKEKGDIPEGYSVSREKKERFSLILESASTNQTSMYLCASSWGGGRGLADTQYFGPGTRLTVL.

The CDR3 nucleotides are TGTGCCAGCAGTGAGCAGAGTCTAGCGGGGGGAGATACGCAGTATTTT. Translating it yields CASSEQSLAGGDTQYF. J is TRBJ2-3 and V is TRBV2; 11 bases line up with TRBD2. The CDR3 has 16 residues. The germline gives CDR1 SNHLY, CDR2 FYNNEI. J lost 5 bases, V lost 3 bases, and 7 bases had no gene match.

This clone has a single count. The V gene is TRBV24-1, the J gene TRBJ2-5; no definite D call. Germline CDR1 is KGHDR and CDR2 is SFDVKD. This CDR3 has 13 amino acids. Trimming pared 6 bases from V and 3 bases from J, leaving 10 bases between. Here the CDR3 reads CATSPLGEETQYF. CDR3 sequence (DNA): TGTGCCACCAGTCCCCTAGGTGAAGAGACCCAGTACTTC.

The chain uses TRBV18 and TRBJ2-1; the match to TRBD2 covers 11 bases. The CDR3 has 15 residues. CDR1 is KGHSH, CDR2 LQKENI, per germline. Trimming at V came to 3 bases and at J to 7 bases, leaving 5 bases not matched to a gene. The CDR3 loop is CASSPLAGGFNEQFF. As DNA, the CDR3 is TGTGCCAGCTCACCTCTAGCGGGAGGTTTTAATGAGCAGTTCTTC. The full variable domain, rest sourced from reference TRBV18 and TRBJ2-1, is NAGVMQNPRHLVRRRGQEARLRCSPMKGHSHVYWYRQLPEEGLKFMVYLQKENIIDESGMPKERFSAEFPKEGPSILRIQQVVRGDSAAYFCASSPLAGGFNEQFFGPGTRLTVL.

The genes are TRBV29-1 and TRBJ2-7; D is possibly TRBD2 (5 bases). Germline CDR1 and CDR2: SQVTM and ANQGSEA. V shed 5 bases and J shed 10 bases, with 12 bases lying between them. This CDR3 region has 10 residues. DNA for the CDR3: TGCAGCGTTATAGAGGGTTCACAGTACTTC. Its protein product is CSVIEGSQYF.

Comment on this clone: The junction does not match germline at one end; this may be a read error. The chain uses TRBV7-7 and TRBJ2-7; weak D call: TRBD1 (5 bases). Germline lookup yields CDR1 SSHAT and CDR2 FNYEAQ (reference sequence). There are 16 residues in the CDR3. CDR3 sequence reads: CASSSNATVFSYEQYF. Here the CDR3 DNA reads TGTGCTAGCAGCTCAAATGCGACAGTTTTCTCCTACGAGCAGTACTTC.

The chain is built from TRBV7-9 and TRBJ2-5; tentatively, D is TRBD2 (5 bases). The length of the CDR3 is 14 residues. Germline V gene sequence: CDR1 SEHNR, CDR2 FQNEAQ (reference sequence). The V end was cut by 4 bases, the J end by 5 bases, with 14 bases between. CDR3 in amino acids: CASSSRSGSETQYF. Written as DNA, the CDR3 is TGTGCCAGCAGCTCCCGATCGGGGTCCGAGACCCAGTACTTC.

The chain uses TRBV11-2 and TRBJ1-1; D is unclear. There are 11 residues in the CDR3. Trimming took 2 bases from V and 8 from J, leaving 6 bases between them. The germline gives CDR1 SGHAT, CDR2 FQNNGV. CDR3 nucleotides: TGTGCCAGCAGCTTACCTTCGGAAGCTTTCTTT. Translating gives CASSLPSEAFF. Full variable domain (rest looked up from reference TRBV11-2 and TRBJ1-1): EAGVAQSPRYKIIEKRQSVAFWCNPISGHATLYWYQQILGQGPKLLIQFQNNGVVDDSQLPKDRFSAERLKGVDSTLKIQPAKLEDSAVYLCASSLPSEAFFGQGTRLTVV.

The rearrangement joins TRBV19 to TRBJ2-1, with a possible D match to TRBD2 (6 bases). The CDR3 runs 14 residues. The V gene's germline CDR1 is LNHDA and CDR2 SQIVND (reference sequence). The germline V and J ends were trimmed by 6 bases and 8 bases, with 17 bases remaining between them. DNA for the CDR3: TGTGCCAGTAGGACGGAGGGCCCGAGGGATGAGCAGTTCTTC. Its protein product is CASRTEGPRDEQFF.

This clone came up once. The V call is TRBV10-3, the J call TRBJ2-3; 13 bases fit TRBD2. J lost 4 bases, V lost 10 bases, and 14 bases had no gene match. Germline-derived CDR1 and CDR2 are ENHRY and SYGVKD. The CDR3 is 17 residues long. The CDR3 is CATTLAGGPRGADTQYF. As DNA, the CDR3 is TGTGCCACAACACTAGCGGGGGGGCCCCGTGGTGCAGATACGCAGTATTTT.

The chain employs TRBV7-2 and TRBJ2-3; D might be TRBD1 (5 bases). CDR3 size: 18 residues. V was pared by 1 base and J by 0 bases, with 17 bases between. In germline, CDR1 is SGHTA, CDR2 FQGNSA. The CDR3 coding sequence is TGTGCCAGCAGCTTAGAAACTGGTCGACAGCCTAGCACAGATACGCAGTATTTT. Amino acids: CASSLETGRQPSTDTQYF.

This rearrangement joins TRBV5-1 to TRBJ1-4, with 8 bases identical to TRBD1. Germline V gene sequence: CDR1 SGHRS, CDR2 YFSETQ. The CDR3 length is 16 residues. V was clipped by 4 bases and J by 0 bases; unmatched bases: 5. In DNA form, the CDR3 reads TGCGCCAGCAGCCTGCTACAGGGGGCAACTAATGAAAAACTGTTTTTT. Its translation: CASSLLQGATNEKLFF.

This clone has just a few counts. This chain uses TRBV12-3 or TRBV12-4 with TRBJ2-1; D not certain. The CDR3 covers 13 residues. V lost 3 bases and J lost 5, with 8 bases in between. CDR3 coding DNA: TGTGCCAGCAGTTTTTACAGAAACAATGAGCAGTTCTTC. Its translation is CASSFYRNNEQFF.

This chain connects TRBV6-5 to TRBJ1-5, with 11 bases identical to TRBD1. The CDR3 runs to 14 residues. Trimming at V came to 5 bases and at J to 5 bases, leaving 2 bases not matched to a gene. Germline CDR1 is MNHEY and CDR2 is SVGAGI. CDR3 bases: TGTGCCAGCAGTAGGGACAGGGGGTATCAGCCCCAGCATTTT. Translating gives CASSRDRGYQPQHF.